The TCR beta chain described here comes from a study of cytomegalovirus exposure and HLA in healthy donors. General study points: HLA alleles showed associations with 16,951 TCR beta sequences in a later analysis, at a 0.05 false discovery rate.

PCR involved 60 Vbeta and 13 Jbeta primers. The protocol was immunoSEQ multiplex PCR, while the TCRdb copy is restricted to in-frame clones and leaves out a portion. The sample comprises 150,000 to 200,000 clones, under 80% of which are singletons, and 3% to 3.5% rests with the top ten. The length of the CDR3 is 11 residues. CDR1 is SGHDT, CDR2 YYEEEE, per germline. J gave up 13 bases and V 6 bases, and 9 bases lay outside the gene matches. As regards this clone: The antigen is undetermined.

The sequence came from a female donor in good health and CMV-seronegative. Sequences were obtained from PBMCs. The chain joins TRBV5-6 to TRBJ2-7; 8 nucleotides match TRBD1. The CDR3 sequence is CASIFRQGQYF. In nucleotides, the CDR3 is TGTGCCAGCATCTTTCGACAGGGGCAATACTTC.